The 17 T cell receptor beta chains reported below all come from one sample, sequenced in a study of T-cell reconstitution after alpha-beta-depleted transplantation in children. Using unique molecular identifiers, the investigators prepared the TCRbeta library. TCRdb ran MiXCR on the PCR reads and lists one entry per CDR3 protein. The sample lists around 380,000 distinct CDR3 sequences, under 13% occurring once. The sequencing here drew on PBMCs from the stem cell graft donor, taken from the stem cell graft. The receptor source for this set is a human donor who donated a stem cell graft to a child with acute myeloid leukemia.

CDR3 sequence: CASSVPGLERYEQYF. The CDR3 coding sequence is TGTGCCAGCAGCGTTCCGGGGCTAGAAAGGTACGAGCAGTACTTC. The chain links TRBV7-2 to TRBJ2-7; D tentatively fits TRBD1 or TRBD2 (5 bases each). The germline V gene encodes CDR1 SGHTA and CDR2 FQGNSA. Between the trimmed V and J ends, which lost 5 bases and 4 bases, there was a span of 18 bases. The CDR3 spans 15 residues.

The rearrangement joins TRBV9 to TRBJ1-1; the D gene is possibly TRBD1 (6 bases). CDR1 SGDLS and CDR2 YYNGEE come from the germline V gene. The V gene lost 1 base and the J gene lost 6 bases, with 16 bases spanning the gap. The CDR3 runs 15 residues. Here the CDR3 reads CASSVSGATGAEAFF. The DNA of the CDR3 is TGTGCCAGCAGCGTATCGGGGGCTACTGGCGCTGAAGCTTTCTTT.

V gene TRBV20-1 combines with J gene TRBJ2-5; a possible D gene is TRBD2 (6 bases). CDR1 is DFQATT, CDR2 SNEGSKA, per germline (reference sequence). The CDR3 has 12 residues. The CDR3 sequence is CSPRDFKETQYF. In nucleotides, the CDR3 is TGCAGCCCTAGGGACTTCAAAGAGACCCAGTACTTC.

There are a few counts of this clonotype. This sequence joins TRBV20-1 and TRBJ1-5; no reliable D call. Trimming shortened V by 1 base and J by 3 bases, and 4 bases separated the two germline ends. Germline loops: CDR1 DFQATT, CDR2 SNEGSKA (reference sequence). The CDR3 extends over 12 amino acids. The CDR3 loop is CSARVPNQPQHF. CDR3 coding DNA: TGCAGTGCTAGAGTGCCCAATCAGCCCCAGCATTTT.

Points on this clonotype: The junction departs from germline at one end; a sequencing error may be responsible. The chain is built from TRBV5-8 and TRBJ2-7; perhaps TRBD1 as D (6 bases). The CDR3 is 14 amino acids. The germline V gene encodes CDR1 SGHTS and CDR2 YDEGEE. The CDR3 reads CASNLVGTTYEQYF. The CDR3 DNA sequence: TGTGCCAGCAACTTGGTGGGGACAACCTACGAGCAGTACTTC.

There are a few counts of this clonotype. The J gene is TRBJ2-1, the V gene TRBV10-3, with a weak D call TRBD2 (6 bases). From germline, CDR1 is ENHRY and CDR2 SYGVKD. This CDR3 contains 15 residues. V was pared by 5 bases and J by 5 bases, with 16 bases between. CDR3 amino acids: CAISRDQREDNEQFF. The DNA of the CDR3 is TGTGCCATCAGTCGAGACCAAAGGGAGGACAATGAGCAGTTCTTC.

This clonotype was seen a single time. This chain links TRBV20-1 with TRBJ1-2; D perhaps matches TRBD1 (5 bases). From germline, CDR1 is DFQATT and CDR2 SNEGSKA (reference sequence). The CDR3 has 11 residues. V lost 6 bases and J 6 bases, leaving 11 bases between the germline ends. The CDR3 protein is CSAREGNGYTF. The CDR3 nucleotides read TGCAGTGCCAGGGAGGGGAATGGCTACACCTTC.

This clonotype was found many times. The chain uses TRBV5-1 and TRBJ2-1, with 9 bases lining up with TRBD2. The germline V gene encodes CDR1 SGHRS and CDR2 YFSETQ. J was trimmed by 4 bases and V by 4 bases; bases with no gene match: 15. The CDR3 extends over 18 amino acids. The CDR3 DNA follows: TGCGCCAGCAGCCAACCTAGTAGCGGGAGTGGTACTTACAATGAGCAGTTCTTC. Its translation is CASSQPSSGSGTYNEQFF.

This clonotype has at least ten counts. V usage is TRBV10-3 and J usage is TRBJ2-5; D assignment may be TRBD1 or TRBD2 (6 bases each). Germline CDR1 is ENHRY and CDR2 is SYGVKD. V lost 7 bases and J 5 bases, leaving 11 bases between the germline ends. The CDR3 is 12 residues long. The CDR3 DNA reads as TGTGCCATCACGGACAGCGGGGAGACCCAGTACTTC. Protein: CAITDSGETQYF.

A word on this clonotype: A read error may account for a junction end that differs from germline. The chain uses TRBV3-1 and TRBJ2-5; D possibly corresponds to TRBD1 (6 bases). The CDR3 extends over 15 amino acids. Germline V CDR1 and CDR2: LGHDT, YNNKEL (reference sequence). The CDR3 nucleotides read TGTGCCACCAGCCAAGGGGGAAGGGGTGGCGAGACCCAGTACTTC. Amino acid sequence: CATSQGGRGGETQYF.

V gene TRBV7-8 combines with J gene TRBJ2-7, with 11 bases matching TRBD1. This CDR3 is 15 amino acids long. V trimming: 1 base; J trimming: 3 bases; junction bases outside the gene matches: 2. The germline CDR1 and CDR2 sequences are SGHVS and FQNEAQ. CDR3 sequence reads: CASSLDGTGGYEQYF. CDR3 sequence (DNA): TGTGCCAGCAGCTTAGACGGGACAGGGGGCTACGAGCAGTACTTC.

The genes are TRBV5-1 and TRBJ1-1; 7 bases agree with TRBD1. V was clipped by 2 bases and J by 0 bases; unmatched bases: 7. The CDR3 has 16 amino acids. CDR1 is SGHRS and CDR2 is YFSETQ in the germline V gene. As DNA, the CDR3 is TGCGCCAGCAGCTTTGAGACAGGGTACATGAACACTGAAGCTTTCTTT. Translated, it gives CASSFETGYMNTEAFF.

This clonotype showed up just a few times. For the CDR3, the DNA is TGCAGTGCTAGAGATACGAGGAGGAGTGAGCAGTTCTTC. It encodes CSARDTRRSEQFF. V usage is TRBV20-1 and J usage is TRBJ2-1; weak D call: TRBD2 (5 bases). Per germline, CDR1 DFQATT and CDR2 SNEGSKA (reference sequence). The CDR3 is made up of 13 amino acids. Trimming removed 0 bases from V and 9 bases from J, with 12 bases in between.

This clonotype was seen repeatedly, ten times or more. V and J are TRBV27 and TRBJ2-7; D gene uncertain. Germline values: CDR1 MNHEY, CDR2 SMNVEV (reference sequence). The CDR3 extends over 16 amino acids. The V gene lost 0 bases and the J gene lost 6 bases, with 18 bases spanning the gap. This chain's CDR3 is CASSLSKASHRSEQYF. The CDR3 nucleotides read TGTGCCAGCAGTTTATCGAAGGCTAGTCACCGGTCCGAGCAGTACTTC.

This clonotype was detected only a few times. The rearrangement links TRBV11-2 to TRBJ2-5; 9 nucleotides agree with TRBD1. The CDR3 covers 15 residues. Trimming took 5 bases from V and 5 from J; bases not matched to a gene: 9. Germline V gene sequence: CDR1 SGHAT, CDR2 FQNNGV. The CDR3 loop is CASSQTGGAQETQYF. The CDR3 nucleotides read TGTGCCAGCAGCCAAACAGGGGGCGCCCAGGAGACCCAGTACTTC.

This chain joins TRBV3-1 and TRBJ2-1; D unresolved. Deletions cut 4 bases from V and 4 bases from J, with 14 bases between. This CDR3 spans 15 amino acids. Germline CDR1 and CDR2: LGHDT and YNNKEL (reference sequence). The CDR3: CASSPGPGIYNEQFF. Written as DNA, the CDR3 is TGTGCCAGCAGCCCCGGGCCAGGAATTTACAATGAGCAGTTCTTC.

The genes are TRBV12-3 or TRBV12-4 and TRBJ2-2; no firm D call. The CDR3 totals 16 residues. The germline V and J ends were trimmed by 1 base and 3 bases, with 12 bases remaining between them. The CDR3, as DNA: TGTGCCAGCAGTTTAGGCCGTTTAGTCGACACCGGGGAGCTGTTTTTT. Protein sequence: CASSLGRLVDTGELFF.